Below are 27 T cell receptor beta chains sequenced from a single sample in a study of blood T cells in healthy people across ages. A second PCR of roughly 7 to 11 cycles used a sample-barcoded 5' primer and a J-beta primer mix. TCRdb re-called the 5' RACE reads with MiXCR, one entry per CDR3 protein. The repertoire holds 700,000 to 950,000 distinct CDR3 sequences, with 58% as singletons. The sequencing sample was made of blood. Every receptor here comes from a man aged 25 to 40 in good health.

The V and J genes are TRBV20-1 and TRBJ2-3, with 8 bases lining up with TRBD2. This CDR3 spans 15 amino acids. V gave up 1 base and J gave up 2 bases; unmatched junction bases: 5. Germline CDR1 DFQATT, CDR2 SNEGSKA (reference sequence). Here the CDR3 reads CSARGLAGPTDTQYF. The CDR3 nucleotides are TGCAGTGCTAGAGGGCTAGCGGGCCCCACAGATACGCAGTATTTT.

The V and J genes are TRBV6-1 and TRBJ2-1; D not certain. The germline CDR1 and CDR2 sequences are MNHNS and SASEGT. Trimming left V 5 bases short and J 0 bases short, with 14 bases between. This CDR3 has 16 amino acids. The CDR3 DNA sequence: TGTGCCAGCAGTAGCTTAAGCACCCGCTCCTACAATGAGCAGTTCTTC. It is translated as CASSSLSTRSYNEQFF.

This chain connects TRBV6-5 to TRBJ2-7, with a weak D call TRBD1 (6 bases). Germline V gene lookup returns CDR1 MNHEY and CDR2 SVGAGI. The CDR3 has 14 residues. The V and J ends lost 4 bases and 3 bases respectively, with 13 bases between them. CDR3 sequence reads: CASSLGQRDYEQYF. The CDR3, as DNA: TGTGCCAGCAGTTTGGGACAACGCGACTACGAGCAGTACTTC.

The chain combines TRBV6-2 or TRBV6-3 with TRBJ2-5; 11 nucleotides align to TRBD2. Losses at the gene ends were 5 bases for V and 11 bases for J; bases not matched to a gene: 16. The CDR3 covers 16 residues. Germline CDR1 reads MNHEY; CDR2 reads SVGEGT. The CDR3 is CASSTPLAGGSFEQYF. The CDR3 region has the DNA TGTGCCAGCAGTACCCCCTTAGCGGGAGGGTCCTTTGAGCAGTACTTC.

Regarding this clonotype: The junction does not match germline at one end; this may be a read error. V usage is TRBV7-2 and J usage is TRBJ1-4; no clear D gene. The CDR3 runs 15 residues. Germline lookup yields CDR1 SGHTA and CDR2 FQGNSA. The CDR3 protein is CASSLVHSPDEKLFF. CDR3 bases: TGCGCCAGCAGCTTAGTTCACTCTCCAGATGAAAAACTGTTTTTT.

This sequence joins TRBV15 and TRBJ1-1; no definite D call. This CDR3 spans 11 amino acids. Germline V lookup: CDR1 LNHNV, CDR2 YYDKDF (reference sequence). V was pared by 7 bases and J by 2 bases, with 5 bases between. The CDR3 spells CATIPNTEAFF. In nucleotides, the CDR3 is TGTGCCACCATTCCCAACACTGAAGCTTTCTTT.

The CDR3 reads CSAPTGAQETQYF. CDR3 bases: TGCAGTGCCCCTACCGGAGCCCAAGAGACCCAGTACTTC. The chain recombines TRBV20-1 with TRBJ2-5; D not resolved. The V gene lost 6 bases and the J gene lost 1 base, with 12 bases spanning the gap. Germline V gene lookup returns CDR1 DFQATT and CDR2 SNEGSKA (reference sequence). The CDR3 loop spans 13 amino acids.

This CDR3 is CASSPTPSTDTQYF. CDR3 bases: TGTGCCAGCAGCCCAACCCCTAGCACAGATACGCAGTATTTT. The rearrangement links TRBV7-3 to TRBJ2-3; D is unclear. CDR3 length: 14 residues. The germline V gene encodes CDR1 SGHTA and CDR2 FQGTGA. With 5 bases removed from V and 0 bases from J, the gap between germline ends came to 9 bases.

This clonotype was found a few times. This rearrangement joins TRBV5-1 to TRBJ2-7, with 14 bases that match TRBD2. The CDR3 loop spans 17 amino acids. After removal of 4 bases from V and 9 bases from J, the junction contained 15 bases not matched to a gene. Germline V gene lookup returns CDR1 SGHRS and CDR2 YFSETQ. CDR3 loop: CASSLGLAGVIPNRQYF. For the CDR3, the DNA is TGCGCCAGCAGCCTGGGACTAGCGGGAGTGATACCAAATCGGCAGTACTTC.

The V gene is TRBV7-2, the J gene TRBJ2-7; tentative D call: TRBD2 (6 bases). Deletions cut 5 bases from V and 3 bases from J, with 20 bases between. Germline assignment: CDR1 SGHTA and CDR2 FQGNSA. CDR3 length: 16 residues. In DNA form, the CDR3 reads TGTGCCAGCAGCATGCACTCGGCGACTAGTCTCTACGAGCAGTACTTC. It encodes CASSMHSATSLYEQYF.

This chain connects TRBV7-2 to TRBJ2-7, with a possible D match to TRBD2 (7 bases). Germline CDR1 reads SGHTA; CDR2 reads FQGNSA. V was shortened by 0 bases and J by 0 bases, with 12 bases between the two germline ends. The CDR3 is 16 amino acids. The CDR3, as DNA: TGTGCCAGCAGCTTAGCTGCGGGGGCCACCTCCTACGAGCAGTACTTC. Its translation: CASSLAAGATSYEQYF.

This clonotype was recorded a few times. DNA of the CDR3: TGCGCCAGCAGCTTAAGGCCAGCCACCTACGAGCAGTACTTC. Protein product: CASSLRPATYEQYF. The J gene is TRBJ2-7, the V gene TRBV5-1; no reliable D call. The CDR3 sequence is 14 residues long. V lost 2 bases to trimming and J lost 2 bases, with 11 bases between them. The germline V gene encodes CDR1 SGHRS and CDR2 YFSETQ.

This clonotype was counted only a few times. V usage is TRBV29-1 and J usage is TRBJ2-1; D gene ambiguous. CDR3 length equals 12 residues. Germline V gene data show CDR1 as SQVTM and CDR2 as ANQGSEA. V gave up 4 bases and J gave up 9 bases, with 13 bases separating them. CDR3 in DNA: TGCAGCGTTGGGCCCGACTCCCGTGAGCAGTTCTTC. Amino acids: CSVGPDSREQFF.

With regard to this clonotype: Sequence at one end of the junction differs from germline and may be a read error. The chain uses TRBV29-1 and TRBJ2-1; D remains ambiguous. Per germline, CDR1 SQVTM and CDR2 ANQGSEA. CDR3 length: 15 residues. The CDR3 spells CSASKTGLSHNEQFF. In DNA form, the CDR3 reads TGCAGCGCCTCCAAGACGGGCCTCTCCCACAATGAGCAGTTCTTC.

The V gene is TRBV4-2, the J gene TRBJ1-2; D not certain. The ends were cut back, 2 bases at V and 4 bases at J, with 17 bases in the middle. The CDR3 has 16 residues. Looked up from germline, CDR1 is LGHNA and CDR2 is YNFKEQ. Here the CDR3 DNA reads TGTGCCAGCAGCCAAAACCTTTTTTTGGGTGGCTATGGCTACACCTTC. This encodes CASSQNLFLGGYGYTF.

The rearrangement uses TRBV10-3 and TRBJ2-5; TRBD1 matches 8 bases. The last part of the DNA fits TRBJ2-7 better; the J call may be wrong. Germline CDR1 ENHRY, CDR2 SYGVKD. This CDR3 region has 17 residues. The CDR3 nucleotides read TGTGCCATCAGTGAGCCGTCCCTTGACAGGGGATCCTACGAGCAGTACTTC. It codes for CAISEPSLDRGSYEQYF.

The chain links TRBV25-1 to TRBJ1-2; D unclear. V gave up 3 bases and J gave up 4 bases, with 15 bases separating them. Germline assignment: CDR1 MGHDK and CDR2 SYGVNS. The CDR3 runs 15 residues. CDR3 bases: TGTGCCAGCAGTGACCGAGAATACGAGTCCTATGGCTACACCTTC. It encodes CASSDREYESYGYTF.

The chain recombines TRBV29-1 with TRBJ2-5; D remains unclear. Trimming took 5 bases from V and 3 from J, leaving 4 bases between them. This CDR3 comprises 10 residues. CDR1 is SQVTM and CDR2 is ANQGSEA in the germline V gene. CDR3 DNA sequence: TGCAGCGTTACTGAAGAGACCCAGTACTTC. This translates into CSVTEETQYF. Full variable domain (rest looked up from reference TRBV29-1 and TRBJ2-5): SAVISQKPSRDICQRGTSLTIQCQVDSQVTMMFWYRQQPGQSLTLIATANQGSEATYESGFVIDKFPISRPNLTFSTLTVSNMSPEDSSIYLCSVTEETQYFGPGTRLLVL.

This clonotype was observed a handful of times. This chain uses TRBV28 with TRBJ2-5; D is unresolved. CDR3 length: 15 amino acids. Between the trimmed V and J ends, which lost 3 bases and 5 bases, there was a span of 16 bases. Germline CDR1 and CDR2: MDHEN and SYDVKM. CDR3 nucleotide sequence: TGTGCCAGCAGTTTCCCCTCCGGCTTGACGGAGACCCAGTACTTC. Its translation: CASSFPSGLTETQYF.

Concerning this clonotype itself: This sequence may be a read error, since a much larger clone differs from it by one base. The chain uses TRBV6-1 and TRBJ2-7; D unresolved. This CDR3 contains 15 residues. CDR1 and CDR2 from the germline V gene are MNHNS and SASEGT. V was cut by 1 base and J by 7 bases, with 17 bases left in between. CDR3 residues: CASSEDPVTYNEQYF. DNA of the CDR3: TGTGCCAGCAGTGAAGACCCCGTAACCTACAATGAGCAGTACTTC.

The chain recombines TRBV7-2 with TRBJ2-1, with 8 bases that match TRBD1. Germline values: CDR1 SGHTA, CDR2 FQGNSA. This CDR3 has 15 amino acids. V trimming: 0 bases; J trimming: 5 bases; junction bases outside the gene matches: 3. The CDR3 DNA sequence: TGTGCCAGCAGCTTAGCGACAGGGGCCCACAATGAGCAGTTCTTC. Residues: CASSLATGAHNEQFF.

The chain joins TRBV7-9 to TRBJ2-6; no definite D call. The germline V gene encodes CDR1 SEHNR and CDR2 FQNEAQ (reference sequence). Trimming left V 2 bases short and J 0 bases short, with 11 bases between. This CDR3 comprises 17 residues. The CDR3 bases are TGTGCCAGCAGCTTAACTTCGGCGGCCTCTGGGGCCAACGTCCTGACTTTC. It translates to CASSLTSAASGANVLTF.

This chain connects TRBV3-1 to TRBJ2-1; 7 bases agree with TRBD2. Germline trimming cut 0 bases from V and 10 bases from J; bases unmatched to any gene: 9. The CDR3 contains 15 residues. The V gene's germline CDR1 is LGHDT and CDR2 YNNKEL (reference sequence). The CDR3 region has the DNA TGTGCCAGCAGCCAAGATGTGGGGCTTAGCGGGGAGCAGTTCTTC. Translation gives CASSQDVGLSGEQFF.

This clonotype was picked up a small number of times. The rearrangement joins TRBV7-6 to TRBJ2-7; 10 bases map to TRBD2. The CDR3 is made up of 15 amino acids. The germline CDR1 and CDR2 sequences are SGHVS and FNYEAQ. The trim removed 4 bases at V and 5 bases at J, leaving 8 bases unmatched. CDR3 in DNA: TGTGCCAGCAGCTCCTCTGAGCGGGAGGGAAACGAGCAGTACTTC. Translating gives CASSSSEREGNEQYF.

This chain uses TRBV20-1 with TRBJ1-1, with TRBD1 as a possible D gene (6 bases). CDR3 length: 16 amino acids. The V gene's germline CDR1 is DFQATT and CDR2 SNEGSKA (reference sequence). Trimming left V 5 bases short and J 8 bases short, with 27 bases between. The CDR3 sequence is CSAPIGGRNDRAEAFF. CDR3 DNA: TGCAGTGCTCCCATAGGGGGACGAAACGACAGAGCGGAAGCTTTCTTT.

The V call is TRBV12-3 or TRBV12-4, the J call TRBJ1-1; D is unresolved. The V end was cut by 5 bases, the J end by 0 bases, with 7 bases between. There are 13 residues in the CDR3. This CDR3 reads CASSIQLNTEAFF. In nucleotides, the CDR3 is TGTGCCAGCAGTATTCAGCTGAACACTGAAGCTTTCTTT.

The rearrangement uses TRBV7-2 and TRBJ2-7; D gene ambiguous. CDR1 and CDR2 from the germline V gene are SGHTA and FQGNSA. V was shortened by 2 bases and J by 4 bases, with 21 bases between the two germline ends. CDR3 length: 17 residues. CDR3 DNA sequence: TGTGCCAGCAGCTTACCGGACGAAGCCTTAACTGGGTACGAGCAGTACTTC. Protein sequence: CASSLPDEALTGYEQYF. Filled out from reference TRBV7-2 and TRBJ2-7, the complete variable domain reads GAGVSQSPSNKVTEKGKDVELRCDPISGHTALYWYRQSLGQGLEFLIYFQGNSAPDKSGLPSDRFSAERTGGSVSTLTIQRTQQEDSAVYLCASSLPDEALTGYEQYFGPGTRLTVT.